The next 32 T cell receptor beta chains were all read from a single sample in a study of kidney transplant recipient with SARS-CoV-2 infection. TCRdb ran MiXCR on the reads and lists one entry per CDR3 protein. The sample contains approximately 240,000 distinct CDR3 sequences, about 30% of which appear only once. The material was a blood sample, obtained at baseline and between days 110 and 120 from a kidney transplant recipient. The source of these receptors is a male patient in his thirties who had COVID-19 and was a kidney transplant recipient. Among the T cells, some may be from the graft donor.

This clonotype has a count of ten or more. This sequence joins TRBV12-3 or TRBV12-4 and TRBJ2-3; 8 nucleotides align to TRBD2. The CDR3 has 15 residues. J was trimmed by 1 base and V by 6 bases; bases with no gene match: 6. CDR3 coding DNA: TGTGCCAGCAGCTTCTCGGGAGGGGGCACAGATACGCAGTATTTT. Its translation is CASSFSGGGTDTQYF.

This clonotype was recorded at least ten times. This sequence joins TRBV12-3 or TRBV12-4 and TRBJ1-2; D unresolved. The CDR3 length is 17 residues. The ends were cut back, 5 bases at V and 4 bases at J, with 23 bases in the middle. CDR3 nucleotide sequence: TGTGCCAGCAGTGTACTTTCCACAGCAGGAAAGACCTATGGCTACACCTTC. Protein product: CASSVLSTAGKTYGYTF.

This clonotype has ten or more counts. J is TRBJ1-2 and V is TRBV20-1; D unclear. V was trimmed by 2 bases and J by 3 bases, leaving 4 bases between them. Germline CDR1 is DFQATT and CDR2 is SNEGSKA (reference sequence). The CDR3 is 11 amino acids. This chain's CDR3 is CSARQDYGYTF. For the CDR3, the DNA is TGCAGTGCTAGACAGGACTATGGCTACACCTTC.

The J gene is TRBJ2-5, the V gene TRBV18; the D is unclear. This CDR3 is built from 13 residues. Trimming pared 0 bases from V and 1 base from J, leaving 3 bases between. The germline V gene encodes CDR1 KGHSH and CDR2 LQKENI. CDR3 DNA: TGTGCCAGCTCACCACCCCCCCAAGAGACCCAGTACTTC. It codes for CASSPPPQETQYF.

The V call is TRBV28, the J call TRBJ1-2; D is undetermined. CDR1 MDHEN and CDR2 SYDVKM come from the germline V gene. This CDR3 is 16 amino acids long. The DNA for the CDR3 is TGTGGCAGTTGTCGACCTGATAGCCGAAAGACCTATGGCTACACCTTC. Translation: CGSCRPDSRKTYGYTF.

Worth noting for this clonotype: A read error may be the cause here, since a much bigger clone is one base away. The CDR3: CASGFALGNTIYF. As DNA, the CDR3 is TGTGCCAGCGGCTTCGCGTTGGGAAACACCATATATTTT. The V gene is TRBV11-2, the J gene TRBJ1-3; no firm D call. The length of the CDR3 is 13 residues. The germline CDR1 and CDR2 sequences are SGHAT and FQNNGV.

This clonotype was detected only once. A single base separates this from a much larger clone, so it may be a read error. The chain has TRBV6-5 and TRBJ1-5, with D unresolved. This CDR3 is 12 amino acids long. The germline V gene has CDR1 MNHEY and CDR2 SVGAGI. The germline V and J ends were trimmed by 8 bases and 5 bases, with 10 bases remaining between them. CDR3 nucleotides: TGTGCCAGCGGTCACGGGCATCAGCCCCAGCATTTT. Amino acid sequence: CASGHGHQPQHF.

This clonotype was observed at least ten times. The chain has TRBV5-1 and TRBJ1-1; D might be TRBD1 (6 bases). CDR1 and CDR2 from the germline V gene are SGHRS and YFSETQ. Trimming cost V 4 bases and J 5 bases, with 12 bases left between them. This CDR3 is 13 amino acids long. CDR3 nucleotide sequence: TGCGCCAGCAGCAACGGAGGGGGGACTGAAGCTTTCTTT. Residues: CASSNGGGTEAFF.

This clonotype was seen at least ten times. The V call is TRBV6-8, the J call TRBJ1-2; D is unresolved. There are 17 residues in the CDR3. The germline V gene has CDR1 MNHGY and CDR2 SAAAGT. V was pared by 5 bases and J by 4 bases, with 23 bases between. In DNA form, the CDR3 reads TGTGCCAGCAGTAGCACGTTACGCTCTAGAAAGACCTATGGCTACACCTTC. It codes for CASSSTLRSRKTYGYTF.

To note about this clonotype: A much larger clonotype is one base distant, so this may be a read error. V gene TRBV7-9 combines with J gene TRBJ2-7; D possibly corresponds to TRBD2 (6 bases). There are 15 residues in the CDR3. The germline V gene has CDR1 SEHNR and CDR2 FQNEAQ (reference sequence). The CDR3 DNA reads TGTGCCAGCAGCGGGGAGGATAGGGCACCTCACGAGCAGCACTTC. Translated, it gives CASSGEDRAPHEQHF.

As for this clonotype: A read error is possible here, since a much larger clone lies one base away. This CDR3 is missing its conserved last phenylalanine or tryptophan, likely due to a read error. For the CDR3, the DNA is TGTGCCAGCAGCAAAGGGACGGCCACTGAAGCTTTCCTT. Protein: CASSKGTATEAFL. The chain uses TRBV11-1 and TRBJ1-1, with a possible D match to TRBD1 (5 bases). The CDR3 is 13 amino acids. Per germline, CDR1 SGHAT and CDR2 FQDESV (reference sequence). Trimming took 5 bases from V and 4 from J, leaving 11 bases between them.

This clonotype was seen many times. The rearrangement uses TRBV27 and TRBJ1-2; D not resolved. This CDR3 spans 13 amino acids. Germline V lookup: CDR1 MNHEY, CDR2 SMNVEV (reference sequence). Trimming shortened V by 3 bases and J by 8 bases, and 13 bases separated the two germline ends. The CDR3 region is CASSFDRGLGYTF. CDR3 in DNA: TGTGCCAGCAGTTTTGACCGGGGATTAGGCTACACCTTC.

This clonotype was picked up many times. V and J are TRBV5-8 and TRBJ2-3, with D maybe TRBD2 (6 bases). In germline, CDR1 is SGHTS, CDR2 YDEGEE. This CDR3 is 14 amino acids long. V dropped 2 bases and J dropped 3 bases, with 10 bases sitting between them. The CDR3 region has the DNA TGTGCCAGCAGCTTCGGCGGAGGGACAGATACGCAGTATTTT. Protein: CASSFGGGTDTQYF.

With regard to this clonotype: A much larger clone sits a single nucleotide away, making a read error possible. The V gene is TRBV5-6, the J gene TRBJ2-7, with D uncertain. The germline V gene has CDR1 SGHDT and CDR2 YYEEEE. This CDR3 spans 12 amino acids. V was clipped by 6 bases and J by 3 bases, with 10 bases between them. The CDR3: CASNFDIYEQYF. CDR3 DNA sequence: TGTGCCAGCAACTTTGACATCTACGAGCAGTACTTC.

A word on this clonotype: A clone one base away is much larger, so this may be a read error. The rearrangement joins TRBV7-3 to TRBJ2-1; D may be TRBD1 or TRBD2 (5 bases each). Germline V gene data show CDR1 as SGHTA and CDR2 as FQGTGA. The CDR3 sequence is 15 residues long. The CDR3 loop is CASSRYEGTYSEQFF. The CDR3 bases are TGTGCCAGCAGCCGATACGAGGGGACCTACAGTGAGCAGTTCTTC.

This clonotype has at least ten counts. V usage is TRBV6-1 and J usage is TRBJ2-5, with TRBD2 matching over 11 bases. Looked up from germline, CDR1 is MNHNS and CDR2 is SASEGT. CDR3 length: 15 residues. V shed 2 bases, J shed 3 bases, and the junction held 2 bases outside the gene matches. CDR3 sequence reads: CASSELGLAEETQYF. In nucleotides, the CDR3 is TGTGCCAGCAGTGAATTGGGACTAGCGGAAGAGACCCAGTACTTC.

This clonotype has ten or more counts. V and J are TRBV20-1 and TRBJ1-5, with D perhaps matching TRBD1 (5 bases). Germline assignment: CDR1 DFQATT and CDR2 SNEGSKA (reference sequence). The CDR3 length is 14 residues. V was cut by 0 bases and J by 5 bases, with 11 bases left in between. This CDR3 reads CSARDGTPYQPQHF. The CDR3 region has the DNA TGCAGTGCTAGAGACGGGACCCCATATCAGCCCCAGCATTTT.

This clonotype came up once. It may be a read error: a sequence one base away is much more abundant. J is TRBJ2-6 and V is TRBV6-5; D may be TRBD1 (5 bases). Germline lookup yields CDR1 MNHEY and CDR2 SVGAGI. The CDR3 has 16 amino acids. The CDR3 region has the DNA TGTGCCAGCAGTTACTCTCGGTCCTCTGGGGCCAACGCCCTGACTTTC. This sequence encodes CASSYSRSSGANALTF.

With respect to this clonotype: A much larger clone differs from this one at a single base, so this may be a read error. The CDR3 bases are TGTGCCAGCAGTATTCTAAGAGAACTGGGAAAGACCCATGGCTACACCTTC. Its translation is CASSILRELGKTHGYTF. The V gene is TRBV25-1, the J gene TRBJ1-2; no definite D call. From germline, CDR1 is MGHDK and CDR2 SYGVNS. V lost 5 bases to trimming and J lost 6 bases, with 25 bases between them. This CDR3 region has 17 residues.

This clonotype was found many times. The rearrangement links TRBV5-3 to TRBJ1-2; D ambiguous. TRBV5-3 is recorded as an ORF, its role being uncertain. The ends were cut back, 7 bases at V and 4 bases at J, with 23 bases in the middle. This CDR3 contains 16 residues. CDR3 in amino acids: CARVFKVVRKTYGYTF. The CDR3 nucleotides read TGTGCCAGAGTGTTTAAAGTGGTGAGAAAGACCTATGGCTACACCTTC.

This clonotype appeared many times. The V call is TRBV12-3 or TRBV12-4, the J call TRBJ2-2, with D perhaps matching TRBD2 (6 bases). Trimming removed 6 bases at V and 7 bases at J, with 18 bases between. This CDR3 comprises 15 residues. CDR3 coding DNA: TGTGCCAGCAGGCGGTCTGGCGGGAAGGTCGGGGAGCTGTTTTTT. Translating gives CASRRSGGKVGELFF.

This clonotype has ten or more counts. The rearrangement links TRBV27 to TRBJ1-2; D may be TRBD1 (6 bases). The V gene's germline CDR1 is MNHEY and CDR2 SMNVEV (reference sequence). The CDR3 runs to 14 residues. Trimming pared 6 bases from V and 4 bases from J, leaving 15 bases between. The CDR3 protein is CASRPSGASYGYTF. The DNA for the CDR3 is TGTGCCAGCAGACCCTCGGGGGCTTCCTATGGCTACACCTTC.

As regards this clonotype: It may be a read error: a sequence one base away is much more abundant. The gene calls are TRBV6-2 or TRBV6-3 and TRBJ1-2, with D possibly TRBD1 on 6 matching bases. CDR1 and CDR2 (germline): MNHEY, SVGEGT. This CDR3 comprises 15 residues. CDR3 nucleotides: TGTGCCAGCAATTACTTTCACAGGGCTGGGTATGGCTACACCTTC. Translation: CASNYFHRAGYGYTF.

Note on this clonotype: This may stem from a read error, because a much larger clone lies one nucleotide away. DNA for the CDR3: TGTGCCAGCGGCATTGGCAGTCACGAGGGAAAGACCTATGGCTACACCTTC. It is translated as CASGIGSHEGKTYGYTF. The rearrangement links TRBV7-4 to TRBJ1-2; D gene unclear. V lost 8 bases and J lost 4, with 26 bases in between. Germline CDR1 reads SGHVT; CDR2 reads SQSDAQ. The CDR3 has 17 amino acids.

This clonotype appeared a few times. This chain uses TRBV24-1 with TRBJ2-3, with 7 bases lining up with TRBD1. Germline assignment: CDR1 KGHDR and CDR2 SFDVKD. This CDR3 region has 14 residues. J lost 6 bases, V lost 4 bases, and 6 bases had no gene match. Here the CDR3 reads CATSENRGPDTQYF. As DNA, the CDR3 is TGTGCCACCAGTGAAAACAGGGGCCCGGATACGCAGTATTTT.

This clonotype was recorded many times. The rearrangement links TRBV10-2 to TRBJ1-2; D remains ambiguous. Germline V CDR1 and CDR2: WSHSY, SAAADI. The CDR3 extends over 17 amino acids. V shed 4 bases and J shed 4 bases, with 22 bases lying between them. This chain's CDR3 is CASSVWITSRKTYGYTF. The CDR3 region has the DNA TGCGCCAGCAGTGTATGGATCACTTCTAGAAAGACCTATGGCTACACCTTC.

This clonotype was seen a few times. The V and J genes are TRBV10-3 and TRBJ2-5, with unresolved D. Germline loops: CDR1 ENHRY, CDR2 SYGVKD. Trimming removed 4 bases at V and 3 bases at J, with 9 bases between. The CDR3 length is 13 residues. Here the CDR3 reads CAISGTRKETQYF. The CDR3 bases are TGTGCCATCAGTGGAACCAGAAAAGAGACCCAGTACTTC.

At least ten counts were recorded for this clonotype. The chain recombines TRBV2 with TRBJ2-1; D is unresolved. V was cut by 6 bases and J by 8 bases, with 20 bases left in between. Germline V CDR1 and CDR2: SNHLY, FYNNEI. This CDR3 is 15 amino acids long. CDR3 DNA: TGTGCCAGCAGGGCCGGTCTCACCCTAGGATATGAGCAGTTCTTC. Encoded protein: CASRAGLTLGYEQFF. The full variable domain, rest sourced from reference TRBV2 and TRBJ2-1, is EPEVTQTPSHQVTQMGQEVILRCVPISNHLYFYWYRQILGQKVEFLVSFYNNEISEKSEIFDDQFSVERPDGSNFTLKIRSTKLEDSAMYFCASRAGLTLGYEQFFGPGTRLTVL.

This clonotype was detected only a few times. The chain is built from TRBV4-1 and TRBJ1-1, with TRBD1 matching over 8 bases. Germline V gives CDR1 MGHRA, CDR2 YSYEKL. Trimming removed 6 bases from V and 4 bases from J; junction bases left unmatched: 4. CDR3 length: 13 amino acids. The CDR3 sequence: CASSQGQVTEAFF. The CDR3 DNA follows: TGCGCCAGCAGTCAGGGACAGGTCACTGAAGCTTTCTTT.

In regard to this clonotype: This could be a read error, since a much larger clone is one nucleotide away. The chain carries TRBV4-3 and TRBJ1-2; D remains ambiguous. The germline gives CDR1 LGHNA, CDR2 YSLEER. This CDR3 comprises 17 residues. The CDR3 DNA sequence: TGCGCCAACAGCCTTGAAAGAGGACGTCGAAAGACCTATGGCTACACCTTC. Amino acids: CANSLERGRRKTYGYTF.

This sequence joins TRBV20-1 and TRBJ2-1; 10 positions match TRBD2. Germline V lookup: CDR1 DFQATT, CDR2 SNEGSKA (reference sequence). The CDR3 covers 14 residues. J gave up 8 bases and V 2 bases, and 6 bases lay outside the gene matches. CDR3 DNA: TGCAGTGCTAGAAGGAAGCTAGCGGGGGATGAGCAGTTCTTC. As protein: CSARRKLAGDEQFF.

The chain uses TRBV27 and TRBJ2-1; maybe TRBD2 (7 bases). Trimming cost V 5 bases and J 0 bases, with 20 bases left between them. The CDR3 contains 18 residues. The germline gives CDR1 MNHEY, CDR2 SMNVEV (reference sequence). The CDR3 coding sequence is TGTGCCAGCAGTGCCAGACGGGGGGCGGGGAGCTCCTACAATGAGCAGTTCTTC. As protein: CASSARRGAGSSYNEQFF.